These T cell receptor beta chains were read from a single sample in a study of T cell responses to AZD1222 COVID-19 vaccine. The repertoire was sequenced with immunoSEQ multiplex PCR; TCRdb's copy has only in-frame clones and lacks some. This table holds 110,000 or so clones, roughly 87% found once. The source was peripheral blood, collected on day 0 of AZD1222 vaccination. These receptors originate from an adult in good health. The conserved cysteine and the conserved F or W are not part of the CDR3 here.

>TRBV29-1|TRBJ1-2
SVGSEFNYGYT
>TRBV4-2|TRBJ2-1
ASSQATGTGSYNEQF
>TRBV27|TRBJ1-1
ASSQGQGVSEAF
>TRBV5-1|TRBJ2-2
ASRRGRESVPGELF
>TRBV7-9|TRBJ1-2
ASAKIGKPSPVIRYGYT
>TRBV5-1|TRBJ2-7
ASSLGFGAYEQY
>TRBV19|TRBJ2-2
ASSTGINTGELF
>TRBV30|TRBJ2-1
AWSPDSVLDEQF
>TRBV5-4|TRBJ1-2
ASSLVGGQNYGYT
>TRBV7-2|TRBJ2-7
ASSLSGGNSYEQY
>TRBV5-4|TRBJ2-1
ASSLVIGPYNEQF
>TRBV5-1|TRBJ2-3
ASTRAGALGDTQY
>TRBV10-2|TRBJ1-2
ASSPREGTYGYT
>TRBV6-4|TRBJ1-1
ASTASPGNTEAF
>TRBV23-1|TRBJ1-5
ASSQSRRQFNQPQH
>TRBV19|TRBJ2-6
ASSMRGGRAPGANVLT
>TRBV2|TRBJ2-3
ASSQAPGADTQY
>TRBV5-4|TRBJ2-1
ASSLNKRQNEQF
>TRBV18|TRBJ2-7
ASSPSASGSLREQY
>TRBV5-5|TRBJ1-2
ASSFYDSLAGYT
>TRBV2|TRBJ1-5
ASSANRARQPQH
>TRBV19|TRBJ2-3
ASSIIVAGYTDTQY
>TRBV5-6|TRBJ2-7
ASSPVRTSVDEQY
>TRBV29-1|TRBJ2-7
SVATGGGSYEQY
>TRBV7-2|TRBJ2-7
ASSPRPSGHGGEQY
>TRBV4-3|TRBJ2-1
ASSPSGDRGGINEQF
>TRBV7-2|TRBJ2-2
ASSSRTVTGELF
>TRBV28|TRBJ2-5
ASSVSGSRETQY
>TRBV28|TRBJ2-6
ASSPSGTGVPGANVLT
>TRBV3-1/TRBV3-2|TRBJ1-1
ASSLGQGSTEAF
>TRBV10-1|TRBJ2-2
ASSEVGATGELF
>TRBV18|TRBJ2-3
ANSDEGSTDTQY
>TRBV19|TRBJ1-4
ASTQGTTGEKLF
>TRBV7-3|TRBJ2-1
ASSLNPHSSYNEQF
>TRBV3-1/TRBV3-2|TRBJ1-3
ASSQDGGVGNTIY
>TRBV11-2|TRBJ2-7
ASSHSDGGGEQY
>TRBV5-1|TRBJ1-3
ASSRAASSGNTIY
>TRBV2|TRBJ2-5
ASIAGTEETQY
>TRBV24-1|TRBJ1-1
ATTQGTEAF
>TRBV7-8|TRBJ1-5
ASSLEGSGRPEGQPQH
>TRBV18|TRBJ2-1
ASSPETTTYNEQF
>TRBV5-6|TRBJ2-4
ASSSQTGSKNIQY
>TRBV10-3|TRBJ2-1
AISDSPGANEQF
>TRBV28|TRBJ1-4
ASSEDSDNEKLF
>TRBV4-1|TRBJ1-2
ASSRDRDPEGYT
>TRBV5-5|TRBJ2-3
ASSPGLAGPASTDTQY
>TRBV7-9|TRBJ2-3
ASSFALTGSRDTQY
>TRBV24-1|TRBJ2-2
ATSEGLGRRRENTGELF
>TRBV5-4|TRBJ1-6
ASSLGGTSYSPLH
>TRBV6-1|TRBJ1-1
ASSERENTEAF
>TRBV19|TRBJ2-3
ASQTTSGVGDTQY